This T cell receptor (beta chain) was documented in a study of cytomegalovirus exposure and HLA in healthy donors. Study conclusions and caveats: Certain sequence variants were highly shared and formed a cluster, and this cluster was likely a sequencing artifact. Prediction of most subjects' HLA-A and HLA-B alleles by TCR beta sequences was reportedly accurate.

The germline CDR1 and CDR2 sequences are SGHAT and FQNNGV. V dropped 3 bases and J dropped 5; count of bases not matched to a gene: 7. This CDR3 has 15 residues. Amplification used 60 Vbeta primers and 13 Jbeta primers. Per the study methods: Approximately 87 million unique TCR beta chains, some 11 million shared, were counted in a later analysis. Repertoires were generated with immunoSEQ multiplex PCR, while TCRdb's copy carries only in-frame clones and drops some. V and J calls and clone size are as listed in that table; D and trimming were resolved from the DNA. The data hold about 160,000 clones, with around four fifths observed a single time. A word on this clone: Antigen specificity is unknown.

The TCR comes from a woman between 18 and 30 years old in good health and CMV-seronegative. The sample comprised PBMCs. This chain connects TRBV11-2 to TRBJ2-3; 8 positions match TRBD2. The CDR3 is CASSFRRGAKDTQYF. The DNA of the CDR3 is TGTGCCAGCAGCTTTAGGCGGGGGGCGAAAGATACGCAGTATTTT.